Listed below are T cell receptor beta chains from one sample, sequenced in a study of CD8 T cells in Susac syndrome. TCRdb fed the immunoSEQ multiplex PCR reads into MiXCR, producing one record per CDR3 protein. The repertoire holds about 110,000 distinct CDR3 sequences, with approximately 95% as singletons. Sequenced sample: CD8+ T cells from PBMCs. The receptors were sampled from a human donor with Susac syndrome. The CDR3 runs from the conserved cysteine through the conserved F or W. The order of the fields is V gene, D gene, clone size, J gene, CDR3 protein, CDR3 DNA. D genes are given only for firm matches. Clone size is given for some rows only: seen once, a few or many times, or a class if the clone is expanded.

TRBV20-1,TRBD2,once,TRBJ2-1,CSAHFWAGDSNEQFF,TGCAGTGCTCATTTTTGGGCGGGGGACTCCAATGAGCAGTTCTTC
TRBV27,.,.,TRBJ2-7,CASTPGGTGQREQYF,TGTGCCAGCACCCCGGGGGGGACAGGCCAGAGGGAGCAGTACTTC
TRBV19,.,.,TRBJ2-1,CASSKGYNEQFF,TGTGCCAGTAGCAAAGGTTACAATGAGCAGTTCTTC
TRBV25-1,.,.,TRBJ1-6,CASSDGGKAGSPLHF,TGTGCCAGCAGTGATGGGGGCAAAGCGGGTTCACCCCTCCACTTT
TRBV4-1,TRBD1,.,TRBJ2-7,CASSPRDSASYEQYF,TGCGCCAGCAGCCCCCGGGACAGTGCCTCCTACGAGCAGTACTTC
TRBV7-9,.,.,TRBJ2-7,CASSPRTDRDEQYF,TGTGCCAGCAGCCCCAGGACGGATCGGGACGAGCAGTACTTC
TRBV25-1,.,once,TRBJ1-4,CASSEVSGREEDNEKLFF,TGTGCCAGCAGTGAAGTGAGCGGCAGGGAGGAGGATAATGAAAAACTGTTTTTT
TRBV6-5,.,.,TRBJ2-2,CASNLGGGGELFF,TGTGCCAGCAACCTAGGGGGTGGCGGGGAGCTGTTTTTT
TRBV2,.,.,TRBJ2-3,CASSDRRDTQYF,TGTGCCAGCAGTGATAGGCGTGATACGCAGTATTTT
TRBV15,TRBD1,.,TRBJ2-2,CATSRDGGQANTGELFF,TGTGCCACCAGCAGAGATGGGGGACAGGCGAACACCGGGGAGCTGTTTTTT
TRBV9,TRBD2,.,TRBJ2-3,CASSGMTSGPDTQYF,TGTGCCAGCAGCGGCATGACTAGCGGGCCAGATACGCAGTATTTT
TRBV12-3/TRBV12-4,TRBD2,.,TRBJ2-1,CASTPTSGPYNEQFF,TGTGCCAGCACCCCAACTAGCGGGCCATACAATGAGCAGTTCTTC
TRBV4-2,.,.,TRBJ2-3,CASSQDEVLANTDTQYF,TGTGCCAGCAGCCAAGATGAGGTCCTAGCAAACACAGATACGCAGTATTTT
TRBV12-5,.,.,TRBJ1-1,CASGSLEAFF,TGTGCTAGTGGGTCCCTAGAAGCTTTCTTT
TRBV7-2,.,once,TRBJ1-4,CASSLRSPIIGEKLFF,TGTGCCAGCAGCTTACGATCTCCAATTATAGGGGAAAAACTGTTTTTT
TRBV5-1,.,.,TRBJ2-2,CASKEGTNTGELFF,TGCGCCAGCAAGGAGGGGACAAACACCGGGGAGCTGTTTTTT